What follows are 19 T cell receptor beta chains derived from one specimen sequenced in a study of OX40 agonist ivuxolimab in advanced cancers. Clones were sequenced by immunoSEQ multiplex PCR, and TCRdb holds only the in-frame ones, with some missing. The table has about 74,000 clones, almost 85% seen once. The sample in question was CD4+ or CD8+ T cells sorted from blood, obtained in a trial of the OX40 agonist ivuxolimab. These receptors came from an adult with an advanced solid tumor such as melanoma, head and neck, liver or kidney cancer.

The chain combines TRBV5-1 with TRBJ2-7; possible D gene TRBD1, 5 bases. The germline V gene has CDR1 SGHRS and CDR2 YFSETQ. This CDR3 is 15 amino acids long. The V end was cut by 0 bases, the J end by 2 bases, with 12 bases between. The CDR3 reads CASSLGAARAYEQYF. DNA of the CDR3: TGCGCCAGCAGCTTGGGGGCGGCCAGGGCCTACGAGCAGTACTTC.

The chain has TRBV6-6 and TRBJ1-2; 8 nucleotides agree with TRBD1. The ends lost 8 bases at V and 2 bases at J; junction bases unmatched: 4. Germline V lookup: CDR1 MNHNY, CDR2 SVGAGI (reference sequence). This CDR3 has 13 residues. CDR3 DNA: TGTGCCAGCCAGGACAGGGTGAACTATGGCTACACCTTC. Amino acid sequence: CASQDRVNYGYTF.

This clone was counted a few times. The chain recombines TRBV4-1 with TRBJ2-5; 7 nucleotides match TRBD2. Germline CDR1 and CDR2: MGHRA and YSYEKL. Germline trimming cut 1 base from V and 0 bases from J; bases unmatched to any gene: 2. The CDR3 loop spans 15 amino acids. CDR3 bases: TGCGCCAGCAGCCAAGTAGGGACTAACCAAGAGACCCAGTACTTC. Encoded protein: CASSQVGTNQETQYF.

The chain is built from TRBV19 and TRBJ1-1; TRBD1 might be the D (5 bases). The germline gives CDR1 LNHDA, CDR2 SQIVND (reference sequence). The length of the CDR3 is 15 residues. The germline V and J ends were trimmed by 2 bases and 1 base, with 11 bases remaining between them. CDR3 DNA sequence: TGTGCCAGTAGTATAAGGGACCCCGGGAACACTGAAGCTTTCTTT. Protein product: CASSIRDPGNTEAFF.

The chain couples TRBV21-1 to TRBJ1-5. TRBV21-1 is a known pseudogene. The CDR3 has 15 amino acids. As DNA, the CDR3 is TGTGCCAGCAGCCAGGACCATACTTTAGATCAGCCCCAGCATTTT. Translating it yields CASSQDHTLDQPQHF.

This chain joins TRBV19 and TRBJ2-1, with 11 bases matching TRBD2. With 7 bases clipped from V and 8 bases from J, the junction kept 10 bases outside the gene matches. Germline CDR1 and CDR2: LNHDA and SQIVND (reference sequence). The CDR3 runs to 15 residues. The CDR3 coding sequence is TGTGCCAGTAACGGGCTAGCGGGGGGCAGGGATGAGCAGTTCTTC. This translates into CASNGLAGGRDEQFF.

The V call is TRBV20-1, the J call TRBJ2-7; a possible D gene is TRBD2 (5 bases). CDR1 and CDR2 from the germline V gene are DFQATT and SNEGSKA (reference sequence). The CDR3 runs to 11 residues. V lost 4 bases, J lost 7 bases, and 11 bases lay in between. CDR3 DNA sequence: TGCAGTGCTATTCTGGGAGATGAGCAGTACTTC. It encodes CSAILGDEQYF.

Only one count was recorded for this clone. The CDR3 DNA is TGTGCCAGCAGGGCACAGGGGTGGAACAATCAGCCCCAGCATTTT. The encoded protein is CASRAQGWNNQPQHF. The chain is built from TRBV6-5 and TRBJ1-5; TRBD1 aligns across 7 bases. The CDR3 runs 15 residues. Germline CDR1 MNHEY, CDR2 SVGAGI. V shed 6 bases, J shed 3 bases, and the junction held 8 bases outside the gene matches.

This CDR3 is CASSLDRGTVQYF. Here the CDR3 DNA reads TGTGCCAGCAGCTTAGATAGAGGGACGGTGCAGTACTTC. This chain links TRBV7-2 with TRBJ2-7; D might be TRBD1 or TRBD2, each matching 5 bases. Germline loops: CDR1 SGHTA, CDR2 FQGNSA. V was clipped by 1 base and J by 9 bases, with 13 bases between them. The CDR3 runs to 13 residues.

As to this clone: The junction departs from germline at one end; a sequencing error may be responsible. The chain recombines TRBV5-5 with TRBJ2-4; 8 positions agree with TRBD1. Germline assignment: CDR1 SGHKS and CDR2 YYEKEE (reference sequence). The CDR3 is 12 amino acids. CDR3 nucleotide sequence: TGTGCCAGCAGCTCACGGGACAGGATGCTTTTCTTC. Amino acids: CASSSRDRMLFF.

V and J are TRBV28 and TRBJ1-5; tentatively, D is TRBD1 (6 bases). Germline V gene data show CDR1 as MDHEN and CDR2 as SYDVKM. The CDR3 spans 16 residues. Trimming left V 5 bases short and J 11 bases short, with 25 bases between. Here the CDR3 reads CASSLSGHLTGRAQHF. The CDR3 DNA reads TGTGCCAGCAGTCTATCGGGACACCTTACCGGGAGAGCCCAGCATTTT. The full variable domain, completed using reference TRBV28 and TRBJ1-5, is DVKVTQSSRYLVKRTGEKVFLECVQDMDHENMFWYRQDPGLGLRLIYFSYDVKMKEKGDIPEGYSVSREKKERFSLILESASTNQTSMYLCASSLSGHLTGRAQHFGDGTRLSIL.

The J gene is TRBJ2-7, the V gene TRBV19; maybe TRBD1 (5 bases). Trimming cost V 1 base and J 0 bases, with 7 bases left between them. The CDR3 spans 14 residues. CDR1 and CDR2 from the germline V gene are LNHDA and SQIVND (reference sequence). The CDR3 is CASSIGTFSYEQYF. CDR3 coding DNA: TGTGCCAGTAGTATAGGGACATTCTCCTACGAGCAGTACTTC.

V and J are TRBV5-1 and TRBJ2-3; 7 nucleotides match TRBD2. The V segment lost 6 bases and the J segment 1 base; nucleotides outside the gene matches: 5. The CDR3 is 14 residues long. Per the germline V gene, CDR1 is SGHRS and CDR2 is YFSETQ. The DNA for the CDR3 is TGCGCCAGCACCCGGGGGGACGGCACAGATACGCAGTATTTT. Protein: CASTRGDGTDTQYF.

The chain is built from TRBV4-2 and TRBJ1-2, with a tentative D call TRBD1 (5 bases). V shed 0 bases and J shed 4 bases, with 12 bases lying between them. This CDR3 comprises 15 residues. In germline, CDR1 is LGHNA, CDR2 YNFKEQ. The CDR3, as DNA: TGTGCCAGCAGCCAAGATGGGGGGAATTTCTATGGCTACACCTTC. This gives the protein CASSQDGGNFYGYTF.

The DNA for the CDR3 is TGTGCCATCAGTGGGGGACTAGTCGGAGCCAACGTCCTGACTTTC. It specifies CAISGGLVGANVLTF. V and J are TRBV10-3 and TRBJ2-6, with 8 bases lining up with TRBD2. Losses at the gene ends were 4 bases for V and 7 bases for J; bases not matched to a gene: 6. Looked up from germline, CDR1 is ENHRY and CDR2 is SYGVKD. This CDR3 region has 15 residues.

This clone was counted only a few times. The chain combines TRBV28 with TRBJ1-1, with D possibly TRBD1 on 5 matching bases. Germline V CDR1 and CDR2: MDHEN, SYDVKM. The CDR3 sequence is 15 residues long. Trimming took off 7 bases at V and 3 bases at J, with 18 bases between the two ends. CDR3 sequence reads: CASTTMGVGDTEAFF. The CDR3 DNA sequence: TGTGCCAGCACTACTATGGGGGTGGGGGACACTGAAGCTTTCTTT. Based on the CDR3 plus reference TRBV28 and TRBJ1-1, the full variable domain is DVKVTQSSRYLVKRTGEKVFLECVQDMDHENMFWYRQDPGLGLRLIYFSYDVKMKEKGDIPEGYSVSREKKERFSLILESASTNQTSMYLCASTTMGVGDTEAFFGQGTRLTVV.

The chain couples TRBV10-3 to TRBJ2-3, with D possibly being TRBD1 (6 bases). The germline V gene encodes CDR1 ENHRY and CDR2 SYGVKD. The ends were cut back, 6 bases at V and 0 bases at J, with 13 bases in the middle. The CDR3 runs to 15 residues. For the CDR3, the DNA is TGTGCCATCAGAAGTAGGACAGAAAGCACAGATACGCAGTATTTT. Translated, it gives CAIRSRTESTDTQYF.

This chain links TRBV9 with TRBJ1-4; D is unresolved. The CDR3 covers 15 residues. Germline loops: CDR1 SGDLS, CDR2 YYNGEE. V was trimmed by 4 bases and J by 7 bases, leaving 17 bases between them. The chain's CDR3 is CASSPGLPPGEKLFF. CDR3 DNA sequence: TGTGCCAGCAGCCCCGGGCTTCCTCCGGGTGAAAAACTGTTTTTT.

J is TRBJ1-2 and V is TRBV28; D possibly corresponds to TRBD1 (6 bases). The CDR3 is 15 amino acids. CDR1 and CDR2 (germline): MDHEN, SYDVKM. V was clipped by 3 bases and J by 2 bases, with 13 bases between them. The CDR3 sequence: CASSFAQGRNYGYTF. CDR3 nucleotide sequence: TGTGCCAGCAGTTTCGCCCAGGGGAGGAACTATGGCTACACCTTC.